A selection of T cell receptor beta chains follows, all from one sample in a study of Graves' ophthalmopathy and Graves' hyperthyroidism. Each CDR3 protein gets one entry after TCRdb re-called the multiplex PCR reads with MiXCR. The data show about 740,000 distinct CDR3 sequences, with approximately 40% seen just once and about 40% held by the top ten. The sequencing sample was made of peripheral blood. These TCRs come from an adult man with Graves' ophthalmopathy. Each CDR3 is given with its conserved first and last residue. The D gene is left open where the match is weak. Some rows have no size entry. The others give once, few or many, or a class for an expanded clone.

d_call cdr3_length clone_size j_call v_call cdr3_nt cdr3_aa
- 13 many TRBJ1-1 TRBV29-1 TGCAGCGTTGAGAGACAGTTGAACACTGAAGCTTTCTTT CSVERQLNTEAFF
- 14 - TRBJ2-7 TRBV2 TGTGCCAGCAGGGAACAGGCAGGGGATAACGAGCAGTACTTC CASREQAGDNEQYF
- 15 few TRBJ1-1 TRBV6-5 TGTGCCAGCAGTTACTCGGGCAGGGGTGTTGGTGAAGCTTTCTTT CASSYSGRGVGEAFF
- 16 many TRBJ1-5 TRBV12-3/TRBV12-4 TGTGCCAGCAGCGCACAGCCTCACCTCTTCAATCAGCCCCAGCATTTT CASSAQPHLFNQPQHF
- 12 many TRBJ2-5 TRBV20-1 TGCAGTGTTAAGGGGGGGAGGGAGACCCAGTACTTC CSVKGGRETQYF
- 17 few TRBJ2-7 TRBV5-4 TGTGCCAGCAGCTCCCAAGCGGGCCCCAGGGGACTCTACGAGCAGTACTTC CASSSQAGPRGLYEQYF
TRBD1 14 few TRBJ1-6 TRBV27 TGTGCCAGCAGTTCCGCAGGGGGCGGTTCACCCCTCCACTTT CASSSAGGGSPLHF
- 13 many TRBJ2-6 TRBV9 TGTGCCAGCAGCCCCATCTGGGCCAACGTCCTGACTTTC CASSPIWANVLTF
- 14 many TRBJ1-5 TRBV2 TGTGCCAGCAGATTAAGGGGATCGAATCAGCCCCAGCATTTT CASRLRGSNQPQHF
- 14 - TRBJ2-7 TRBV7-9 TGTGCCAGCACCCCGAGCGGATCCTCCTACGAGCAGTACTTC CASTPSGSSYEQYF
TRBD2 15 few TRBJ2-2 TRBV10-3 TGTGCCATCAGTGAAGTGGCGGGAGCGGGCGGGGAGCTGTTTTTT CAISEVAGAGGELFF
- 12 few TRBJ1-4 TRBV5-8 TGTGCCAGCAGCTTCGGTTTTGAAAAACTGTTTTTT CASSFGFEKLFF
- 15 many TRBJ1-6 TRBV20-1 TGCAGTGTTCGGAGGCAGACAGTAGTTAATTCACCCCTCCACTTT CSVRRQTVVNSPLHF
- 15 few TRBJ1-5 TRBV24-1 TGTGCCAGCAGCCTGTCTTGGGCAGGGCATCAGCCCCAGCATTTT CASSLSWAGHQPQHF
TRBD1 16 many TRBJ2-7 TRBV2 TGTGCCAGCAGTTTATTCGGGACAGGGGCCACCTACGAGCAGTACTTC CASSLFGTGATYEQYF
- 18 - TRBJ2-6 TRBV11-1 TGTGCCAGCTCACCACCGGTGGGGGCGCAGCCAGGGGCCAACGTCCTGACTTTC CASSPPVGAQPGANVLTF
- 14 - TRBJ1-2 TRBV10-3 TGTGCCATCAGTCGGAAGAATTCTAACTATGGCTACACCTTC CAISRKNSNYGYTF
- 10 - TRBJ1-2 TRBV29-1 TGCAGCCCGACCGGGACAGGCTACACCTTC CSPTGTGYTF
- 13 - TRBJ1-2 TRBV10-3 TGTGCCATCAGTGTGGACAGAGCTAAATTCTATTCCTTC CAISVDRAKFYSF
- 12 - TRBJ1-2 TRBV29-1 TGCAGCGTTGAAGGCGGGGGGTCGGGCTACACCTTC CSVEGGGSGYTF
- 17 few TRBJ2-2 TRBV19 TGTGCCAGTAGTATTGGGCTCAGGGTTAATGGAGCCGGGGAGCTGTTTTTT CASSIGLRVNGAGELFF
- 15 many TRBJ1-2 TRBV6-6 TGTGCCAGCAGTTACACAGGGCGCCTCCACTATGGCTACACCTTC CASSYTGRLHYGYTF
- 13 few TRBJ1-5 TRBV6-5 TGTGCCAGCAGGCTACGGTACAATCAGCCCCAGCATTTT CASRLRYNQPQHF
- 13 - TRBJ2-7 TRBV2 TGTACCAGCAGTGGAGGCGGATCCTACGAGCAGTACTTC CTSSGGGSYEQYF
TRBD1 15 - TRBJ1-5 TRBV24-1 TGTGCCAGCAGTCCTTCCGAGGACAGGGGAAAGCCCCAGCATTTT CASSPSEDRGKPQHF
TRBD1 14 few TRBJ2-7 TRBV11-2 TGTGCCAGCAGCGCAACAACAGGGGGCGCCGAGCAGTACTTC CASSATTGGAEQYF
- 14 - TRBJ2-7 TRBV10-3 TGTGCCAGCAGTTACGGTAGGACGATGGACGAGCAGTACTTC CASSYGRTMDEQYF
TRBD2 15 once TRBJ2-7 TRBV19 TGTGCCAGTAGCAAAGCGGGAGGCTCCCCTTACGAGCAGTACTTC CASSKAGGSPYEQYF
TRBD1 14 - TRBJ2-7 TRBV20-1 TGCAGTGCTAGACCCGGGACAGGGGGGTACGAGCAGTACTTC CSARPGTGGYEQYF
- 12 many TRBJ2-7 TRBV29-1 TGCAGCGTTGAGGAAAGCCTAGACGAGCAGTACTTC CSVEESLDEQYF
- 11 - TRBJ2-7 TRBV29-1 TGCAGCGTAGGCAGGGGCTGCGAGCAGTACTTC CSVGRGCEQYF
- 15 - TRBJ2-7 TRBV2 TGTGCCAGCACCGACCGGACGAGAAGCTCCTACGAGCAGTACTTC CASTDRTRSSYEQYF
- 13 - TRBJ1-4 TRBV7-2 TGTGCCAGCAGCTTCCGACGAGGTGGAAAACTGTTTTTT CASSFRRGGKLFF
TRBD2 16 few TRBJ2-7 TRBV24-1 TGTGCCACCAGTGACGGGACTAGCGGGAGGTCGTACGAGCAGTACTTC CATSDGTSGRSYEQYF
- 13 many TRBJ1-1 TRBV7-9 TGTGCCAGCAGCTTCCTAACGAACACTGAAGCTTTCTTT CASSFLTNTEAFF
TRBD1 16 - TRBJ2-7 TRBV20-1 TGCAGTGCTAGACCCCCGACTTCAGGGGGACCCTACGAGCAGTACTTC CSARPPTSGGPYEQYF
- 15 - TRBJ2-7 TRBV7-9 TGTGCCAGCAGCTTAGGTCAGGGGAGAGGCTACGAGCAGTACTTC CASSLGQGRGYEQYF
- 12 - TRBJ1-4 TRBV6-6 TGTGCCAGCAGTGATACTAATGGAAAACTGTTTTTT CASSDTNGKLFF
- 15 - TRBJ2-5 TRBV7-9 TGTGCCAGCAGCCCACTGACAGAAAGACAAGAGACCCAGTACTTC CASSPLTERQETQYF
TRBD1 9 - TRBJ1-2 TRBV11-3 TGTGCCAGCAGTCAGGGGGGCACCTTC CASSQGGTF
- 17 few TRBJ1-4 TRBV6-6 TGTGCCAGCAGTAAAAGGACTGCGCTTGCAACTAATGAAAAACTGTTTTTT CASSKRTALATNEKLFF
TRBD1 12 - TRBJ1-2 TRBV20-1 TGCAGCCGGACCGGACAGGGTACTGGCTACACCTTC CSRTGQGTGYTF
TRBD1 16 - TRBJ1-3 TRBV15 TGTGCCACCAGCAGTTCGGGACAGGTCTTCGGAAACACCATATATTTT CATSSSGQVFGNTIYF
- 16 many TRBJ1-1 TRBV15 TGTGCCACCAGCAGACGACCAGCCCTCCTGAACACTGAAGCTTTCTTT CATSRRPALLNTEAFF
- 13 few TRBJ1-1 TRBV20-1 TGCAGTGCTAGAAGAGGGTTAGGTACTGAAGCTTTCTTT CSARRGLGTEAFF
TRBD2 13 many TRBJ2-7 TRBV29-1 TGCAGCGTTGAGGGCGACTGGGGGGGTGGGCAGTACTTC CSVEGDWGGGQYF
- 13 many TRBJ2-6 TRBV20-1 TGCAGTGCTAGCTATACTGGGGCCAACGTCCTGACTTTC CSASYTGANVLTF
- 15 - TRBJ1-1 TRBV10-3 TGTGCCAGCAGCCCAACCAGGAATATGAACACTGAAGCTTTCTTT CASSPTRNMNTEAFF
- 15 - TRBJ1-5 TRBV7-2 TGTGCCAGCAGCCCCAAGCCCGGGTTCAATCAGCCCCAGCATTTT CASSPKPGFNQPQHF
TRBD1 15 few TRBJ1-4 TRBV7-9 TGTGCCAGCAGCTCCCCGGGACAGGGGCTAGCAAAACTGTTTTTT CASSSPGQGLAKLFF
- 14 - TRBJ1-5 TRBV24-1 TGTGCCAGCCGGGAACCCGGGACTATCCAGCCCCAGCATTTT CASREPGTIQPQHF